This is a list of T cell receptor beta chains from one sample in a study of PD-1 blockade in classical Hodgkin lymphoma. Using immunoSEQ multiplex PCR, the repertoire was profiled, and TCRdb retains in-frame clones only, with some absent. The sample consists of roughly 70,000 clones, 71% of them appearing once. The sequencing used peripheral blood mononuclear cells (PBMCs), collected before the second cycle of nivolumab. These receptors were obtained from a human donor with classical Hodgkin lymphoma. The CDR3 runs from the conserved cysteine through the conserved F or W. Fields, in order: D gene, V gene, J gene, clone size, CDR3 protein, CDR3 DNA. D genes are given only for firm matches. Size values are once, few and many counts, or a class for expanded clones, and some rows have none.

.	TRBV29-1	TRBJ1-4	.	CSVEDRATNEKLFF	TGCAGCGTTGAGGACAGAGCAACTAATGAAAAACTGTTTTTT
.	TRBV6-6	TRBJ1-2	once	CASSPRGRLSGYTF	TGTGCCAGCAGCCCCAGGGGCAGGTTGAGCGGCTACACCTTC
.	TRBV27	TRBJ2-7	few	CASSLGTPYEQYF	TGTGCCAGCAGTTTAGGGACACCTTACGAGCAGTACTTC
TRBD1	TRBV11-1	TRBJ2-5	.	CASSLGPGQGPQETQYF	TGTGCCAGCAGCCTAGGGCCGGGACAGGGGCCTCAAGAGACCCAGTACTTC
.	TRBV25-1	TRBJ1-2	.	CASESYGYTF	TGTGCCAGCGAGAGCTATGGCTACACCTTC
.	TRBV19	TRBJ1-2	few	CAAGANYGYTF	TGTGCCGCAGGAGCAAACTATGGCTACACCTTC
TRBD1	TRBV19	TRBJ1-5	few	CASSIVGTVYQPQHF	TGTGCCAGTAGTATAGTAGGGACAGTCTATCAGCCCCAGCATTTT
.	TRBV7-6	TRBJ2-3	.	CASSSLPGTDTQYF	TGTGCCAGCAGCTCTTTACCTGGCACAGATACGCAGTATTTT
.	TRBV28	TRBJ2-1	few	CASSTAGTASYNEQFF	TGTGCCAGCAGTACCGCCGGGACCGCCTCCTACAATGAGCAGTTCTTC
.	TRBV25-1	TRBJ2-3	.	CASSELRSTDTQYF	TGTGCCAGCAGTGAATTGAGAAGCACAGATACGCAGTATTTT
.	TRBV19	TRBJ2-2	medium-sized	CASRPSGGSGELFF	TGTGCCAGTAGACCCTCCGGGGGTTCCGGGGAGCTGTTTTTT
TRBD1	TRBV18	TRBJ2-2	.	CASSLGQANTGELFF	TGTGCCAGCTCACTTGGACAGGCGAACACCGGGGAGCTGTTTTTT
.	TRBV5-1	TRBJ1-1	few	CASSLGLPNTEAFF	TGCGCCAGCAGCTTAGGCCTACCGAACACTGAAGCTTTCTTT
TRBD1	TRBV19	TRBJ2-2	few	CASRRDRGSGELFF	TGTGCCAGTAGGAGGGACAGGGGGTCCGGGGAGCTGTTTTTT
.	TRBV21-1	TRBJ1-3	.	CASSNLTGDGNTIYF	TGTGCCAGCAGCAATCTGACGGGGGACGGAAACACCATATATTTT
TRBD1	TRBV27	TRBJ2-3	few	CATRQGPDTQYF	TGTGCCACGCGACAGGGTCCAGATACGCAGTATTTT
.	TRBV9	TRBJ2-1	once	CASSVGLRQFF	TGTGCCAGCAGCGTCGGCCTTAGGCAGTTCTTC
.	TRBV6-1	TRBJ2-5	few	CASRIGSQETQYF	TGTGCCAGCAGAATAGGTAGCCAAGAGACCCAGTACTTC
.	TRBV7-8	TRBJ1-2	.	CASSFRDRYGYTF	TGTGCCAGCAGCTTCCGGGACCGCTATGGCTACACCTTC
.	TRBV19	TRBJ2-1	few	CASSMAGAGHEQFF	TGTGCCAGTAGTATGGCAGGGGCGGGCCATGAGCAGTTCTTC
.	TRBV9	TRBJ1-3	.	CASSVDGSFSGNTIYF	TGTGCCAGCAGCGTAGATGGCTCCTTCTCTGGAAACACCATATATTTT
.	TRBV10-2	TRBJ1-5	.	CASSGEGQFSNQPQHF	TGCGCCAGCAGTGGGGAGGGGCAGTTTAGCAATCAGCCCCAGCATTTT
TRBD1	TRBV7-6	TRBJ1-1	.	CASSTGTGGGEAFF	TGTGCCAGCAGCACCGGGACAGGGGGAGGGGAAGCTTTCTTT
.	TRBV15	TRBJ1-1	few	CATSPKGAGRATEAFF	TGTGCCACCTCGCCTAAGGGAGCGGGTCGAGCCACTGAAGCTTTCTTT
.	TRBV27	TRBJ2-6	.	CASSSQSFLSGANVLTF	TGTGCCAGCAGTTCCCAATCCTTCCTCTCTGGGGCCAACGTCCTGACTTTC
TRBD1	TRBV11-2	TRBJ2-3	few	CASSLGTGQDTQYF	TGTGCCAGCAGCTTGGGGACAGGGCAAGATACGCAGTATTTT
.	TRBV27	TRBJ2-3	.	CASSLLGWGALTDTQYF	TGTGCCAGCAGTTTACTAGGTTGGGGGGCCCTCACAGATACGCAGTATTTT
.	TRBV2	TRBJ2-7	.	CASSDFLLLNYEQYF	TGTGCCAGCAGTGATTTCCTTCTTCTTAACTACGAGCAGTACTTC
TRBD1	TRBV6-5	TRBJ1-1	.	CASREGTANREAFF	TGTGCCAGCAGAGAAGGGACAGCTAACCGTGAAGCTTTCTTT
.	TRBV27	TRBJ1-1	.	CASSSRLGAMNTEAFF	TGTGCCAGCAGTTCCCGTTTAGGGGCAATGAACACTGAAGCTTTCTTT
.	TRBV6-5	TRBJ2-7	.	CASIETAAAHEQYF	TGTGCCAGCATCGAGACCGCAGCGGCCCACGAGCAGTACTTC
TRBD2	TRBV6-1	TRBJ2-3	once	CASRDASGSSDTQYF	TGTGCCAGCAGGGACGCTAGCGGGAGTTCAGATACGCAGTATTTT
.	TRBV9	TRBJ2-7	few	CASSPGPLAYEQYF	TGTGCCAGCAGCCCGGGCCCTTTGGCCTACGAGCAGTACTTC
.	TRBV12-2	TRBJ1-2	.	CASRLRGTGVGYTF	TGTGCAAGTCGCTTAAGGGGGACAGGGGTTGGCTACACCTTC
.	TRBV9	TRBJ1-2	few	CASSVASGRGYTF	TGTGCCAGCAGCGTAGCTTCGGGGCGCGGCTACACCTTC
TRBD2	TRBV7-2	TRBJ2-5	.	CASSTRLAGGQTQYF	TGTGCCAGCAGCACCAGACTAGCGGGGGGACAGACCCAGTACTTC
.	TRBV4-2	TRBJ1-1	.	CASSQGAPEAFF	TGTGCCAGCAGCCAGGGGGCCCCTGAAGCTTTCTTT
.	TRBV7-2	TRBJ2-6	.	CASSLAEPVAGANVLTF	TGTGCCAGCAGCTTAGCGGAGCCCGTGGCGGGGGCCAACGTCCTGACTTTC
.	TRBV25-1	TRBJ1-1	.	CATTGIDPEAFF	TGTGCCACCACAGGGATCGACCCTGAAGCTTTCTTT
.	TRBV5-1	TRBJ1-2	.	CASSLDPLGYTF	TGCGCCAGCAGCCTAGACCCTCTTGGCTACACCTTC